This T cell receptor beta chain was profiled in a study of blood T cell repertoires in COVID-19. Study at large: COVID-19 samples from acute and convalescent phases originated in the United States, Italy and Spain. T cells, B-cell-depleted T cells, or PBMCs provided the cDNA or gDNA that served as material.

The authors' processing: Estimated nucleated cell counts came from reference gene primer amplification. Here immunoSEQ multiplex PCR was the method, and the copy in TCRdb shows in-frame clones only, minus some. V and J calls and clone size are as listed in that table; D and trimming were resolved from the DNA. The data contain 60,000 or so clones, around nine tenths of them seen just once; the ten biggest clones take up more than 13%. The CDR3 length is 17 residues. Germline V gene sequence: CDR1 SGHVS, CDR2 FNYEAQ. V lost 1 base, J lost 7 bases, and 12 bases stayed unmatched. The V and J genes are TRBV7-6 and TRBJ1-1; 10 nucleotides align to TRBD1. This clonotype originated in a woman in her sixties or seventies with active COVID-19. Sequenced material: peripheral blood. The CDR3 sequence: CASSLDPSGQGGGEAFF. The CDR3 DNA sequence: TGTGCCAGCAGCTTAGACCCCTCCGGACAGGGGGGCGGTGAAGCTTTCTTT.